One and the same sample provided the 10 T cell receptor beta chains below, sequenced in a study of early T cells in non-severe SARS-CoV-2 infection. TCRdb reprocessed the 5' RACE reads with MiXCR, giving one entry per CDR3 protein. The sample includes roughly 81,000 distinct CDR3 sequences, about 12% of them seen just once. The source material was whole blood. These receptors all come from an adult who was a healthcare worker with PCR-confirmed SARS-CoV-2 infection or an uninfected control (not recorded which).

The sample holds many counts of this clonotype. The gene calls are TRBV20-1 and TRBJ2-5; D may correspond to TRBD1 or TRBD2 (5 bases each). CDR1 DFQATT and CDR2 SNEGSKA come from the germline V gene (reference sequence). V was pared by 0 bases and J by 1 base, with 12 bases between. This CDR3 has 15 amino acids. CDR3: CSARDGRDPQETQYF. The CDR3 nucleotides are TGCAGTGCTAGAGATGGTAGGGACCCCCAAGAGACCCAGTACTTC.

This clonotype was recorded many times. The chain carries TRBV3-1 and TRBJ1-2; 7 bases agree with TRBD1. The CDR3 is 14 amino acids. Germline lookup yields CDR1 LGHDT and CDR2 YNNKEL (reference sequence). V lost 7 bases to trimming and J lost 4 bases; unmatched junction nucleotides: 9. The CDR3 coding sequence is TGTGCCAGCACGCCGGGACAGTGGACCTATGGCTACACCTTC. Translating it yields CASTPGQWTYGYTF.

This clonotype was seen ten or more times. This chain joins TRBV2 and TRBJ2-2; D is uncertain. CDR3 length equals 14 residues. The germline V gene has CDR1 SNHLY and CDR2 FYNNEI. Trimming removed 4 bases from V and 1 base from J, with 7 bases in between. CDR3 amino acids: CASSGTENTGELFF. Here the CDR3 DNA reads TGTGCCAGCAGTGGTACGGAGAACACCGGGGAGCTGTTTTTT.

The chain carries TRBV6-5 and TRBJ2-7; 9 nucleotides align to TRBD1. The CDR3 consists of 15 residues. V lost 2 bases to trimming and J lost 6 bases; unmatched junction nucleotides: 8. Germline V CDR1 and CDR2: MNHEY, SVGAGI. CDR3 sequence (DNA): TGTGCCAGCAGTTACCAGGGACAGGGAGCTGTCGAGCAGTACTTC. Its protein is CASSYQGQGAVEQYF.

This clonotype was recorded many times. J is TRBJ2-3 and V is TRBV4-2; 8 bases are shared with TRBD2. Per germline, CDR1 LGHNA and CDR2 YNFKEQ. The CDR3 loop spans 17 amino acids. V lost 0 bases and J lost 2; bases outside the gene matches: 7. Written as DNA, the CDR3 is TGTGCCAGCAGCCAAGATCTGCGGGAGGCTTCCACAGATACGCAGTATTTT. Its translation: CASSQDLREASTDTQYF.

The table lists this clonotype with a few counts. V usage is TRBV10-3 and J usage is TRBJ1-3; D is uncertain. The germline V and J ends were trimmed by 3 bases and 4 bases, with 4 bases remaining between them. Germline CDR1 ENHRY, CDR2 SYGVKD. The CDR3 is made up of 12 amino acids. The CDR3 sequence: CAISEGGNTIYF. In nucleotides, the CDR3 is TGTGCCATCAGTGAAGGAGGAAACACCATATATTTT.

This clonotype was recorded many times. The V gene is TRBV12-3 or TRBV12-4, the J gene TRBJ1-4; 7 bases fit TRBD1. The length of the CDR3 is 14 residues. V trimming: 5 bases; J trimming: 3 bases; junction bases outside the gene matches: 3. CDR3 bases: TGTGCCAGCAGTCGGACAGGCGCTAATGAAAAACTGTTTTTT. Protein sequence: CASSRTGANEKLFF.

There are many counts of this clonotype. The chain is built from TRBV28 and TRBJ2-3; 9 positions match TRBD2. Germline V CDR1 and CDR2: MDHEN, SYDVKM. CDR3 length: 17 amino acids. V gave up 6 bases and J gave up 0 bases; unmatched junction bases: 10. CDR3 nucleotides: TGTGCCAGCAGGCCGACTAGCGGAAGATCTAGCACAGATACGCAGTATTTT. Translation gives CASRPTSGRSSTDTQYF.

This clonotype was recorded a few times. The chain has TRBV11-2 and TRBJ1-6; D unclear. Germline CDR1 reads SGHAT; CDR2 reads FQNNGV. Trimming removed 5 bases at V and 0 bases at J, with 8 bases between. The CDR3 consists of 15 residues. CDR3 sequence reads: CASSDYGSYNSPLHF. The CDR3 region has the DNA TGTGCCAGCAGCGATTACGGCTCCTATAATTCACCCCTCCACTTT.

The chain is built from TRBV28 and TRBJ1-4; no definite D call. Per the germline V gene, CDR1 is MDHEN and CDR2 is SYDVKM. V dropped 7 bases and J dropped 5 bases, with 11 bases sitting between them. CDR3 length: 13 amino acids. The CDR3 coding sequence is TGTGCCAGCAACCGGCGGCCGAATGAAAAACTGTTTTTT. It codes for CASNRRPNEKLFF.